This T cell receptor (beta chain) was retrieved from a study of OX40 agonist ivuxolimab in advanced cancers. On the study more broadly: In this cohort, patients received ivuxolimab, an agonistic anti-OX40 (CD134) antibody.

There are 16 residues in the CDR3. Per germline, CDR1 SSHAT and CDR2 FNYEAQ (reference sequence). Assay: immunoSEQ multiplex PCR; the TCRdb copy retains only in-frame clones and omits some. Found here are approximately 58,000 clones, roughly 85% of them singletons; the top ten hold around 4.7%. Comment on this clone: A read error may produce the germline difference seen at one junction end.

The rearrangement links TRBV7-7 to TRBJ2-1, with TRBD2 identical over 16 bases. The clonotype originates from an adult with an advanced solid tumor such as melanoma, head and neck, liver or kidney cancer. The sample consisted of CD4+ or CD8+ T cells sorted from blood, taken in a trial of the OX40 agonist ivuxolimab. The CDR3 loop reads CASSRGTSGRVDEQFF. CDR3 DNA: TGTGCTAGCAGCCGCGGGACTAGCGGGAGGGTTGATGAGCAGTTCTTC.